The rows below give T cell receptor beta chains drawn from one sample of a study of T-cell memory formation after mild COVID-19. TCRdb re-derived calls from the 5' RACE reads in MiXCR, one entry per CDR3 protein. Counted here are hundreds of thousands of distinct CDR3 sequences, 20% occurring once; the ten biggest clones make up around 8.4%. Sequencing used PBMCs or a T cell subset sorted from them (not recorded which). The receptors originated from an adult woman who had mild COVID-19 (a few samples of this study predate the infection). Cell type and time point are not known. The conserved cysteine and the conserved F or W are not part of the CDR3 here.

>TRBV4-2|TRBJ1-2
ASSQDDRGYGYT
>TRBV20-1|TRBJ1-5
SAPPFGGDQPQH
>TRBV11-2|TRBJ1-4
ASSSLTGAEKKLF
>TRBV13|TRBJ2-1
ASSPPYGDEQF
>TRBV5-6|TRBJ2-7
ASSWVGTYEQY
>TRBV6-6|TRBJ2-2
ATRTSGKGDTGELF
>TRBV20-1|TRBJ1-1
SAREISGGYTEAF
>TRBV12-3/TRBV12-4|TRBJ2-3
ASSLLPGGPTFTDTQY
>TRBV7-8|TRBJ2-1
ASSSRRGSFPGSSYNEQF
>TRBV5-5|TRBJ2-5
ASSQLQGTVTQY
>TRBV7-3|TRBJ2-3
ASSLGLAGVADTQY
>TRBV6-5|TRBJ1-1
ASIRNTEAF
>TRBV5-1|TRBJ2-3
ASSLAPGLVARGAQY
>TRBV5-1|TRBJ2-1
ASSPDSPSYNEQF
>TRBV9|TRBJ2-2
ASNNRGRGTGELF
>TRBV7-9|TRBJ2-7
ASSSVGVRYEQY
>TRBV24-1|TRBJ1-2
ATSRQGAHGYT
>TRBV7-2|TRBJ1-3
ASSVGQPSSGNTIY
>TRBV7-2|TRBJ2-1
ASSSTGVEQF
>TRBV9|TRBJ2-5
ASSVASRETQY